The entry that follows covers one T cell receptor (beta chain) sequence. Antigen specificity is unknown. Construction of TCR beta libraries was performed using quantitative 5'-RACE with molecular barcodes. TCRdb re-called the 5' RACE reads through MiXCR, storing one row per CDR3 protein. The table lists about 540,000 distinct CDR3 sequences, 12% of them singletons. The CDR3 spans 14 residues. The germline V gene has CDR1 SGHNT and CDR2 YYREEE (reference sequence). V shed 4 bases, J shed 4 bases, and the junction held 2 bases outside the gene matches. The data stem from a study of CD8 T cells in ankylosing spondylitis. Study-wide results and caveats: Past studies reported some motif variants in reactive arthritis synovial fluid and blood. Blood of patients with ankylosing spondylitis appeared to be characterized by a TCR beta motif of several highly homologous variants.

Sequenced material: blood, either unsorted or a sorted T cell fraction (not recorded which). The TCR was taken from a male donor with ankylosing spondylitis. The rearrangement links TRBV5-4 to TRBJ2-3; 11 bases fit TRBD2. The CDR3 DNA follows: TGTGCCAGCAGCGAGGGACTAGCGGCAGATACGCAGTATTTT. This gives the protein CASSEGLAADTQYF.